This is a list of T cell receptor beta chains from one sample in a study of blood T cells in healthy people across ages. Each CDR3 protein gets one entry after TCRdb re-called the 5' RACE reads with MiXCR. The sample holds more than 650,000 distinct CDR3 sequences; 22% are singletons and the top ten take about 20%. The sequenced sample was blood. The receptors were gathered from a man aged 65-85 years in good health. Both conserved end residues are part of each CDR3. D genes are given only for firm matches. Size is omitted from some rows. Given values are once, few, many or a class for expanded clones.

CDR3aa | CDR3nt | v_gene | d_gene | abundance | j_gene
CASSQAVRSSYEQYF | TGTGCCAGCAGCCAAGCCGTACGGAGCTCCTACGAGCAGTACTTT | TRBV3-1 | NA | few | TRBJ2-7
CASSPSGGQGRLEQFF | TGTGCCAGCAGCCCCAGTGGGGGACAGGGGCGGTTGGAGCAGTTCTTC | TRBV13 | TRBD1 | few | TRBJ2-1
CASSFGLSSYNEQFF | TGTGCCAGCAGCTTCGGACTATCCTCCTACAATGAGCAGTTCTTC | TRBV7-2 | NA | many | TRBJ2-1
CASSLDWYEQYF | TGCGCCAGCAGCTTGGACTGGTACGAGCAGTACTTC | TRBV5-1 | NA | few | TRBJ2-7
CASSQEWSSGANVLTF | TGTGCCAGCAGCCAAGAGTGGAGCTCTGGGGCCAACGTCCTGACTTTC | TRBV3-1 | NA | NA | TRBJ2-6
CATRDSRDTGELFF | TGTGCCACCAGGGACAGCCGCGACACCGGGGAGCTGTTTTTT | TRBV6-5 | TRBD1 | NA | TRBJ2-2
CASSLGQTEAFF | TGTGCCAGCAGCTTAGGACAGACTGAAGCTTTCTTT | TRBV11-2 | NA | NA | TRBJ1-1
CASIYRDQVFDTQYF | TGTGCCAGCATCTACCGGGACCAAGTCTTTGATACGCAGTATTTT | TRBV7-2 | NA | many | TRBJ2-3
CASGDSTDTQYF | TGTGCCAGCGGAGACAGCACAGATACGCAGTATTTT | TRBV6-5 | NA | few | TRBJ2-3
CASSQEAGVLRDGQFF | TGCGCCAGCAGCCAAGAAGCGGGAGTCCTGAGGGATGGGCAGTTCTTC | TRBV4-3 | TRBD2 | NA | TRBJ2-1
CASSLAQGGLTDTQYF | TGTGCCAGCAGTTTAGCGCAGGGGGGGCTCACAGATACGCAGTATTTT | TRBV12-3/TRBV12-4 | NA | NA | TRBJ2-3
CASTPGSSYNSPLHF | TGTGCCAGCACCCCCGGCAGCTCCTATAATTCACCCCTCCACTTT | TRBV7-2 | NA | NA | TRBJ1-6
CASSLDQGRNIQYF | TGTGCCAGCAGCTTAGACCAGGGTAGAAACATTCAGTACTTC | TRBV11-2 | NA | few | TRBJ2-4
CASSQAPATSGANVLTF | TGTGCCAGCAGCCAAGCCCCAGCTACCTCTGGGGCCAACGTCCTGACTTTC | TRBV3-1 | NA | few | TRBJ2-6
CACSLDSLRWNEQFF | TGTGCCTGCAGCTTAGATAGCTTAAGATGGAATGAGCAGTTCTTC | TRBV11-2 | NA | NA | TRBJ2-1
CASTPLSGDTQYF | TGTGCCAGCACCCCACTATCAGGAGATACGCAGTATTTT | TRBV21-1 | NA | NA | TRBJ2-3
CASGKGPALSRNEQFF | TGTGCCAGCGGCAAAGGTCCGGCGCTAAGTAGAAATGAGCAGTTCTTC | TRBV6-1 | NA | NA | TRBJ2-1
CASSLMDVYGYTF | TGTGCCAGCAGTTTAATGGACGTCTATGGCTACACCTTC | TRBV12-3/TRBV12-4 | NA | NA | TRBJ1-2
CASSLIEGFVFGYTF | TGTGCCAGCAGCTTGATAGAGGGGTTCGTTTTTGGCTACACCTTC | TRBV5-8 | NA | NA | TRBJ1-2
CATSREPTGRRWTDTQYF | TGTGCCACCAGCAGAGAACCCACCGGGAGAAGGTGGACAGATACGCAGTATTTT | TRBV15 | NA | few | TRBJ2-3
CASSSRLVIGELFF | TGTGCCAGCAGTTCTAGGCTCGTAATCGGGGAGCTGTTTTTT | TRBV12-3/TRBV12-4 | NA | NA | TRBJ2-2
CASSLALGRGDQETQYF | TGTGCCAGCAGTTTAGCGCTCGGGAGGGGGGATCAAGAGACCCAGTACTTC | TRBV12-3/TRBV12-4 | TRBD2 | few | TRBJ2-5
CASSFGGGREQFF | TGTGCCAGCAGCTTTGGAGGGGGGCGTGAGCAGTTCTTC | TRBV7-9 | NA | NA | TRBJ2-1